These T cell receptor beta chains were read from a single sample in a study of cytomegalovirus exposure and HLA in healthy donors. Produced via immunoSEQ multiplex PCR; TCRdb's table is partial and in-frame only. The table records some 150,000 clones, 75% to 85% of them present only once. The sample consisted of PBMCs. These receptor sequences come from a woman between 40 and 50 years old in good health and CMV-seronegative. Both conserved end residues are part of each CDR3. D genes are given only for firm matches.

V gene	J gene	D gene	CDR3 protein
TRBV5-1	TRBJ2-7	TRBD1	CASSLDRGFTPYEQYF
TRBV28	TRBJ2-2	-	CASSVQGMNTGELFF
TRBV5-6	TRBJ1-5	TRBD1	CASSLRTGNGNQPQHF
TRBV9	TRBJ2-5	-	CASSVSPSDQETQYF
TRBV5-1	TRBJ1-1	TRBD1	CASSLDRGRNTEAFF
TRBV2	TRBJ2-7	-	CASSQQGILYEQYF
TRBV6-5	TRBJ1-1	-	CASSYVGAMNTEAFF
TRBV4-3	TRBJ1-2	TRBD1	CASSQASGGNYGYTF
TRBV6-5	TRBJ2-1	-	CASSYSNSRGQFF
TRBV7-9	TRBJ1-4	-	CASSLAIGERTNEKLFF
TRBV5-1	TRBJ2-7	-	CASSLADSEYEEQYF
TRBV25-1	TRBJ1-1	-	CASSEYRGGTEAFF
TRBV6-5	TRBJ1-1	-	CASTRGTEAFF
TRBV5-1	TRBJ2-2	-	CASSFGTPLTGELFF
TRBV2	TRBJ1-5	-	CASSEQGGNQPQHF
TRBV29-1	TRBJ2-1	TRBD1	CSVTGTASSYNEQFF
TRBV6-1	TRBJ1-2	-	CASGEGRSVSDYTF
TRBV25-1	TRBJ2-7	TRBD2	CASSEYLAGGTYEQYF
TRBV9	TRBJ2-5	-	CASSPRGWQETQYF
TRBV7-3	TRBJ2-2	TRBD2	CASSFGGGDTGELFF
TRBV4-1	TRBJ1-1	TRBD1	CASSPSRGLTEAFF
TRBV27	TRBJ1-6	-	CASSPRDSYNSPLHF
TRBV11-3	TRBJ1-6	-	CASSLIPGPDSPLHF
TRBV2	TRBJ2-5	-	CASNEGLQTQYF
TRBV20-1	TRBJ1-5	-	CSASGNQPQHF
TRBV6-1	TRBJ1-1	-	CASSVWHMNTEAFF